Detailed here is one TCR beta chain. A v3.0 immunoSEQ assay was performed at survey level. TCRdb keeps only in-frame clones here, not all; method: immunoSEQ multiplex PCR. The sample lists around 12,000 clones; around 80% were seen once. The sample comes from a study of long-term antiretroviral therapy in people with HIV. Germline loops: CDR1 MGHDK, CDR2 SYGVNS. The CDR3 has 14 amino acids. V lost 5 bases to trimming and J lost 0 bases; unmatched junction nucleotides: 3. The receptor's source is a man aged 45 to 65 with HIV. The specimen comprised unsorted PBMCs, sampled about 8 years after starting antiretroviral therapy. J is TRBJ2-7 and V is TRBV25-1; the match to TRBD1 covers 8 bases. The CDR3 nucleotides are TGTGCCAGCAGTAAGGACAGGGCCTCCTACGAGCAGTACTTC. This gives the protein CASSKDRASYEQYF.